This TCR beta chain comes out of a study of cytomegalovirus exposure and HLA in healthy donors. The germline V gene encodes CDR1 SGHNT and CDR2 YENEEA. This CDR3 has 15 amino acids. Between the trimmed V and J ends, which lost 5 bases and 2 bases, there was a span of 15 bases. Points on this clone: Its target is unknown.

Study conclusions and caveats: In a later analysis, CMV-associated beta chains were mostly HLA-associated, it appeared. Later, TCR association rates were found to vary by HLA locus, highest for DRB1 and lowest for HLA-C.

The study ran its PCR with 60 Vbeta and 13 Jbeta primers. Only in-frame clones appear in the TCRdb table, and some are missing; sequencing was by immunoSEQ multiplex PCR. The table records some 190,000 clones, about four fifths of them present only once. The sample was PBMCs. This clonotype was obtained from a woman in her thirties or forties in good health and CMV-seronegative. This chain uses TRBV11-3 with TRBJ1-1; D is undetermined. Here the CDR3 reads CASSPEGSGNTEAFF. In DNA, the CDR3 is TGTGCCAGCAGCCCAGAGGGTTCAGGAAACACTGAAGCTTTCTTT.